This T cell receptor beta chain originates from a study of blood T cell repertoires in COVID-19. Study summary: The United States, Italy and Spain supplied acute and convalescent COVID-19 samples. In each case, the material was cDNA or gDNA derived from T cells, B-cell-depleted T cells, or PBMCs.

Sequencing was performed with immunoSEQ multiplex PCR; in TCRdb, only in-frame clones are kept and a portion is missing. The table shows about 42,000 clones, with around four fifths occurring only once. The V and J ends lost 3 bases and 10 bases respectively, with 15 bases between them. Germline V gives CDR1 MNHEY, CDR2 SMNVEV (reference sequence). The CDR3 totals 14 residues. V usage is TRBV27 and J usage is TRBJ1-4, with no clear D. This clonotype was sampled from a man in his forties or fifties with active COVID-19. Sequencing input: peripheral blood. The CDR3 spells CASSFPGPGGKLFF. The CDR3 nucleotides are TGTGCCAGCAGTTTCCCAGGACCGGGAGGAAAACTGTTTTTT.